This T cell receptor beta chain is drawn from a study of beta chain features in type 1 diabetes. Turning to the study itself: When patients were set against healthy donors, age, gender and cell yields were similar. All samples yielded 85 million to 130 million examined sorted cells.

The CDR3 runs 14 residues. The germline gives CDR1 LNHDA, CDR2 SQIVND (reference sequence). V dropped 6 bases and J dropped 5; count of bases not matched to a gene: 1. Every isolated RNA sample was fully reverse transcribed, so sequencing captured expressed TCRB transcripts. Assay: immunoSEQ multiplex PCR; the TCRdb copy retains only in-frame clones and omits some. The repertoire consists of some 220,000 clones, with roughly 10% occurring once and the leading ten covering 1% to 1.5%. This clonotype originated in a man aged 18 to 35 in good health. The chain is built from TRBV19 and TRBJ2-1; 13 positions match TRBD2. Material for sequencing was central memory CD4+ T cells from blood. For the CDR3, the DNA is TGTGCCAGTAGGGGACTAGCGGGAAACAATGAGCAGTTCTTC. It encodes CASRGLAGNNEQFF.